This T cell receptor beta chain was found in a study of beta chain features in type 1 diabetes. The sequenced template was cDNA made from the entire isolated RNA. The method was immunoSEQ multiplex PCR; TCRdb's version includes in-frame clones alone and lacks a portion of them. The table shows under 250,000 clones, with 27% occurring only once. After removal of 0 bases from V and 5 bases from J, the junction contained 5 bases not matched to a gene. The V gene's germline CDR1 is SGDLS and CDR2 YYNGEE. The CDR3 loop spans 14 amino acids. The V gene is TRBV9, the J gene TRBJ2-7; TRBD2 agrees at 7 bases. This receptor was identified in a man aged 25-40 years in good health. The specimen sequenced was central memory CD4+ T cells from blood. CDR3 coding DNA: TGTGCCAGCAGCGTAGCACCGGCGGGGGACGAGCAGTACTTC. This translates into CASSVAPAGDEQYF.